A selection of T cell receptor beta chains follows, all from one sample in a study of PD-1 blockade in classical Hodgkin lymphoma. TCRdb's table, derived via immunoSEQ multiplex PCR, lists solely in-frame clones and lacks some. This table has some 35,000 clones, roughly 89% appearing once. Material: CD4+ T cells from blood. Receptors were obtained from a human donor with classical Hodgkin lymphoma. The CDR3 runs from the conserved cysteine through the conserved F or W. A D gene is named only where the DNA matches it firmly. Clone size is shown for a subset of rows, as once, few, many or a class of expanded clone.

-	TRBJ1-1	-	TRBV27	TGTGCCAGCAACTGGGGGGGACCAAACACTGAAGCTTTCTTT	CASNWGGPNTEAFF
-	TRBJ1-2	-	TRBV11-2	TGTGCCAGCAGCCCCCTTGGGAAGCCTAACTATGGCTACACCTTC	CASSPLGKPNYGYTF
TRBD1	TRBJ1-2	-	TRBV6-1	TGTGCCAGCAGTGACCGGACAGGAGTGTATGGCTACACCTTC	CASSDRTGVYGYTF
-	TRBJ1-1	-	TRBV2	TGTGCCAGCATGGAGACCCGGTTGATGGGGACTGAAGCTTTCTTT	CASMETRLMGTEAFF
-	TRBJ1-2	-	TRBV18	TGTGCCAGCTCACCACCGGGGGCGGGCTACACCTTC	CASSPPGAGYTF
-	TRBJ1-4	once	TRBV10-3	TGTGCCATCAGTGAGTTTTGGGGAGGAACGGAAAAACTGTTTTTT	CAISEFWGGTEKLFF
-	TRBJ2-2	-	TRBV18	TGTGCCAGCTCACCACAAGCCGGGGAGCTGTTTTTT	CASSPQAGELFF
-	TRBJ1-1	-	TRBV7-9	TGTGCCAGCAGCTTTTCTCCGGGTGCGATAGGTGAAGCTTTCTTT	CASSFSPGAIGEAFF
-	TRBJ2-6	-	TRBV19	TGTGCCAGTGGGGAAACTGGGGCCAACGTCCTGACTTTC	CASGETGANVLTF
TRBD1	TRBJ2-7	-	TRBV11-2	TGTGCCAGCAGCCCTCCCCAGGGACAGGCCCTTAGCTCCTACGAGCAGTACTTC	CASSPPQGQALSSYEQYF
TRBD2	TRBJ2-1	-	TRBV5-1	TGCGCCAGCAGCTTGGGAGCCGTTGGAGCGGGACTATACAATGAGCAGTTCTTC	CASSLGAVGAGLYNEQFF
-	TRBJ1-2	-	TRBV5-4	TGTGCCAGCAGCCGTGGAAGCGACTATGGCTACACCTTC	CASSRGSDYGYTF
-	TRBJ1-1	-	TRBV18	TGTGCCAGCTCACCGCGAAACACTGAAGCTTTCTTT	CASSPRNTEAFF
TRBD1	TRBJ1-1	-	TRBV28	TGTGCCAGCAGTTCCAACAGGGGAGGCACTGAAGCTTTCTTT	CASSSNRGGTEAFF